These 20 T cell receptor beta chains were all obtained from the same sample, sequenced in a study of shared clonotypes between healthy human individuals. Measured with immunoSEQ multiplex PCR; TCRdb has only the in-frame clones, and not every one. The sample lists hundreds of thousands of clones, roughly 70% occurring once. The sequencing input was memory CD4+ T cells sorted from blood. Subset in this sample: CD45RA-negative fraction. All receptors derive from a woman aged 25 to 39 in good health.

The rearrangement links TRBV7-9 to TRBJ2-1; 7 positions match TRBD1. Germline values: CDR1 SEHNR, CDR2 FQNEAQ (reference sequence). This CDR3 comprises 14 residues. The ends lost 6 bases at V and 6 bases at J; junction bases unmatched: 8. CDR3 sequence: CASSKDRSGNEQFF. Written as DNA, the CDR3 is TGTGCCAGCAGTAAGGACAGGTCAGGCAATGAGCAGTTCTTC.

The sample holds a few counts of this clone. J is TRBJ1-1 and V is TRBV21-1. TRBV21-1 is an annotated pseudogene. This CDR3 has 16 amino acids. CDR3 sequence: CASSKGGLGEATEAFF. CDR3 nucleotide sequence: TGTGCCAGCAGCAAAGGGGGCTTGGGGGAAGCCACTGAAGCTTTCTTT.

CDR3 nucleotides: TGTGCCAGCAGCCCCGGACTGGACAATGAGCAGTTCTTC. Encoded protein: CASSPGLDNEQFF. The chain carries TRBV11-2 and TRBJ2-1; D possibly corresponds to TRBD2 (5 bases). The CDR3 sequence is 13 residues long. Germline CDR1 SGHAT, CDR2 FQNNGV. The V gene lost 5 bases and the J gene lost 5 bases, with 10 bases spanning the gap.

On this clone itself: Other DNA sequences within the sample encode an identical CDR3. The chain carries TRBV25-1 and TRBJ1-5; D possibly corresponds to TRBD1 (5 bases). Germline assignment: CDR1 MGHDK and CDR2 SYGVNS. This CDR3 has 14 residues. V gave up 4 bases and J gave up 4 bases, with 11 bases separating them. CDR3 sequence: CASSGGGGNQPQHF. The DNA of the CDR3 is TGTGCCAGCAGTGGGGGCGGAGGGAATCAGCCCCAGCATTTT.

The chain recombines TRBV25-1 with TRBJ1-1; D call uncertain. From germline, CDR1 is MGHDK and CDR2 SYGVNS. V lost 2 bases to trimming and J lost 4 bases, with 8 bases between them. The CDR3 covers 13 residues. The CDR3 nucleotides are TGTGCCAGCAGTGAAGAGGGTTTCACTGAAGCTTTCTTT. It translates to CASSEEGFTEAFF.

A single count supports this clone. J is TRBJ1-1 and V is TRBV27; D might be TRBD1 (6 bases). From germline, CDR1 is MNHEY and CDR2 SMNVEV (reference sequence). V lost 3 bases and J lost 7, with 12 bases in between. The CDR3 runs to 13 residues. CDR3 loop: CASSFIQGSEAFF. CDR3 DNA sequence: TGTGCCAGCAGTTTCATACAGGGAAGTGAAGCTTTCTTT.

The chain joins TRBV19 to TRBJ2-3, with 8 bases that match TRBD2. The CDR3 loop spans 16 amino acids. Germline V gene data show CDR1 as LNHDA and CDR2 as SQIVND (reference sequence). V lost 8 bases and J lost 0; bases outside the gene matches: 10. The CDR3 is CASSYSGTSSTDTQYF. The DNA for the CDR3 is TGTGCCAGTTCCTACTCCGGGACTAGTAGCACAGATACGCAGTATTTT.

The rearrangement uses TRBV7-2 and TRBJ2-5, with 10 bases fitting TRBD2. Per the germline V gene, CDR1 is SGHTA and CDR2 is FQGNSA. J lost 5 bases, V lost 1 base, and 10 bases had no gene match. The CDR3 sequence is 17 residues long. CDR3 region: CASSLGQGLALKETQYF. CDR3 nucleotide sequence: TGTGCCAGCAGCTTAGGGCAGGGACTAGCGTTGAAGGAGACCCAGTACTTC.

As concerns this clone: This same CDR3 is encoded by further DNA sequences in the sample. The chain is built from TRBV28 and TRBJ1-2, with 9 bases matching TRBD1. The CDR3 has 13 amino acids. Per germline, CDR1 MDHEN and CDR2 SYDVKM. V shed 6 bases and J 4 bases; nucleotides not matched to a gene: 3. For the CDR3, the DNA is TGTGCCAGCAGGCGACAGGGGGGCTATGGCTACACCTTC. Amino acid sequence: CASRRQGGYGYTF.

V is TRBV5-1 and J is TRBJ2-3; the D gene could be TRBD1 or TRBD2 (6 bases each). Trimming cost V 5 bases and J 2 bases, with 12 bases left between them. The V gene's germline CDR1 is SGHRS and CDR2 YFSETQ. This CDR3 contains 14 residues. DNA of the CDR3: TGCGCCAGCAGTGGAGGGGGATACACAGATACGCAGTATTTT. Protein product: CASSGGGYTDTQYF.

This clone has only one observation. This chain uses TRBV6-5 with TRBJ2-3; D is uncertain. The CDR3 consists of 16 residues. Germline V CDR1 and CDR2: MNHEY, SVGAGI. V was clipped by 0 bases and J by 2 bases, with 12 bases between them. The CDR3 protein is CASSYSSVGSTDTQYF. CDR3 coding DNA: TGTGCCAGCAGTTACTCGTCTGTCGGCTCCACAGATACGCAGTATTTT.

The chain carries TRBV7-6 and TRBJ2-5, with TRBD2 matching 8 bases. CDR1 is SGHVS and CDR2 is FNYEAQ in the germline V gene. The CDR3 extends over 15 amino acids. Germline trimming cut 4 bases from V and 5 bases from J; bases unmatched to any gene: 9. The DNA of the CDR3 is TGTGCCAGCAGCTCCACTAGCGGAGGTTTCGAGACCCAGTACTTC. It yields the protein CASSSTSGGFETQYF.

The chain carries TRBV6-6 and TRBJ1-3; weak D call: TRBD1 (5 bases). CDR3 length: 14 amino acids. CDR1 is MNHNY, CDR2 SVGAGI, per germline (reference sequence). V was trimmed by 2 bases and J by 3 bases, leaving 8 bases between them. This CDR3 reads CASSYDSRGNTIYF. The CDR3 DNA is TGTGCCAGCAGTTACGACAGTCGTGGAAACACCATATATTTT.

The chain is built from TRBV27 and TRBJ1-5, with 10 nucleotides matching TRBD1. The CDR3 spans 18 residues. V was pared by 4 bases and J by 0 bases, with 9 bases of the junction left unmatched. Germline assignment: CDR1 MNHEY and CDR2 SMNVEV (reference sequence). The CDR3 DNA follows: TGTGCCAGCAGTTCCGGGACAGGGGTTCACCCTAGCAATCAGCCCCAGCATTTT. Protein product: CASSSGTGVHPSNQPQHF.

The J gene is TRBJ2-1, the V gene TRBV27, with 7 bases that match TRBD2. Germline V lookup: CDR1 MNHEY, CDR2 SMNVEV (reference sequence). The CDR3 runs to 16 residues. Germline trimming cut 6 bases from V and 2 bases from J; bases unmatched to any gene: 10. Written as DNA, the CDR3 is TGTGCCAGCAGCTTAAGTAGCGGGCGAACCTACAATGAGCAGTTCTTC. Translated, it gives CASSLSSGRTYNEQFF.

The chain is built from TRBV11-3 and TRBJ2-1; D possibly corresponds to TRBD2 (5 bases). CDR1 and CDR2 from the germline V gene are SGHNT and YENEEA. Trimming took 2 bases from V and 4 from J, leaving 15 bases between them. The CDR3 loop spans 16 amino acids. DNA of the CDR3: TGTGCCAGCAGCTTAAATGGTGGCAGCGGTTACAATGAGCAGTTCTTC. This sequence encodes CASSLNGGSGYNEQFF. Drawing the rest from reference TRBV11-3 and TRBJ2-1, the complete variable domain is EAGVVQSPRYKIIEKKQPVAFWCNPISGHNTLYWYLQNLGQGPELLIRYENEEAVDDSQLPKDRFSAERLKGVDSTLKIQPAELGDSAVYLCASSLNGGSGYNEQFFGPGTRLTVL.

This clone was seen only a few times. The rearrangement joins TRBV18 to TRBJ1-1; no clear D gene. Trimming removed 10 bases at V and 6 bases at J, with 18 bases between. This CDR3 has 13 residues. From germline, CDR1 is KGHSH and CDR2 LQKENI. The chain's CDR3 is CATRRSGMAEAFF. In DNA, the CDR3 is TGTGCCACACGGCGGTCGGGGATGGCTGAAGCTTTCTTT.

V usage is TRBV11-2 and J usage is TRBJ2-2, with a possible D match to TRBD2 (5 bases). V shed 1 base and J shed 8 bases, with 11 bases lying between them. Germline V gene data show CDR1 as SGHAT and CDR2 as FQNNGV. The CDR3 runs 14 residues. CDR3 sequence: CASSLVYSGGELFF. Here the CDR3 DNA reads TGTGCCAGCAGCTTAGTTTACAGCGGTGGGGAGCTGTTTTTT.

CDR3 nucleotides: TGTGCCAGCAGCCCCCGTTGGGGGGCTAATGAAAAACTGTTTTTT. Its protein is CASSPRWGANEKLFF. This chain connects TRBV4-2 to TRBJ1-4; TRBD1 is a possible D gene (5 bases). The V end lost 4 bases, the J end lost 3 bases, and 12 bases lay between the germline ends. Germline V gives CDR1 LGHNA, CDR2 YNFKEQ. This CDR3 comprises 15 residues.

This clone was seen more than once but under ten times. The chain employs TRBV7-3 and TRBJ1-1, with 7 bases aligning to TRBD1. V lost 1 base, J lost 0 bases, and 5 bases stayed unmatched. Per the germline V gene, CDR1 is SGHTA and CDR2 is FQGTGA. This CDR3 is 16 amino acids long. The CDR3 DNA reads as TGTGCCAGCAGCTTAAGTTCAGGGGGAATGAACACTGAAGCTTTCTTT. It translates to CASSLSSGGMNTEAFF.